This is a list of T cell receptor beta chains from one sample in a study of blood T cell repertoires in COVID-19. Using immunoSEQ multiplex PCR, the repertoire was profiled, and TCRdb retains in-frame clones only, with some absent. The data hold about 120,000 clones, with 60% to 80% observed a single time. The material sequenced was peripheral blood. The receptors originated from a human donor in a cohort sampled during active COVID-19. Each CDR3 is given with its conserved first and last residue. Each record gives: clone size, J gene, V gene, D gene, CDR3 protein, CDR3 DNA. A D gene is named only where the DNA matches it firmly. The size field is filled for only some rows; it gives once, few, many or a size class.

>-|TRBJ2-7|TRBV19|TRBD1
CASSIQTGRYEQYF
TGTGCCAGTAGTATTCAGACAGGGAGATACGAGCAGTACTTC
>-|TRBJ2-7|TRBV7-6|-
CASSLDATRGSYEQYF
TGTGCCAGCAGCTTAGACGCGACTAGGGGCTCCTACGAGCAGTACTTC
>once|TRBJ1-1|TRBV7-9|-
CASSLGAGRPEAFF
TGTGCCAGCAGCTTAGGGGCGGGGAGGCCTGAAGCTTTCTTT
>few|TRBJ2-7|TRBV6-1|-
CASSGPVVSGYSYEQYF
TGTGCCAGCAGTGGCCCTGTGGTTAGCGGCTACTCCTACGAGCAGTACTTC
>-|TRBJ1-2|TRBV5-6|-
CASSFRGTSYGYTF
TGTGCCAGCAGCTTCCGGGGGACTAGCTATGGCTACACCTTC
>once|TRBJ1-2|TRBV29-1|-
CSVKSGGLYGYTF
TGCAGCGTGAAATCGGGGGGGCTTTATGGCTACACCTTC
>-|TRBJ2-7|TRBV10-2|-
CASSEGREQYF
TGCGCCAGCAGTGAGGGGAGGGAGCAGTACTTC
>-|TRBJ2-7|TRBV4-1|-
CASSQGRLVYEQYF
TGCGCCAGCAGCCAAGGTCGACTGGTCTACGAGCAGTACTTC
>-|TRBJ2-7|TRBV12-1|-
CASSFSQTRDEQYF
TGTGCCAGCAGCTTTTCCCAGACACGCGACGAGCAGTACTTC
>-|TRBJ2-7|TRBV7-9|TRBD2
CASSPGVAGVIEQYF
TGTGCCAGCAGCCCTGGGGTAGCGGGAGTTATCGAGCAGTACTTC
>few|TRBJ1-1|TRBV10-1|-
CASSESTGGKKIF
TGCGCCAGCAGTGAGTCGACAGGTGGGAAGAAGATATTT
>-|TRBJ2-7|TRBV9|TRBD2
CASSVGVSGNLAEQYF
TGTGCCAGCAGCGTAGGGGTCAGCGGGAACCTGGCCGAGCAGTACTTC
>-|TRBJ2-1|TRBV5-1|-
CASNSRQSYNEQFF
TGCGCCAGCAACTCCAGGCAGTCCTACAATGAGCAGTTCTTC
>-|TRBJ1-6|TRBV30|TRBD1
CAWKGGYGTGMNSPLHF
TGTGCCTGGAAGGGGGGCTATGGGACAGGGATGAATTCACCCCTCCACTTT
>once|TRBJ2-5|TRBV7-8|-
CASSLADSPGETQYF
TGTGCCAGCAGCTTAGCCGACAGTCCTGGGGAGACCCAGTACTTC
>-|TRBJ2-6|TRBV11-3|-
CASSLAGVGANVLTF
TGTGCCAGCAGCTTAGCGGGGGTTGGGGCCAACGTCCTGACTTTC
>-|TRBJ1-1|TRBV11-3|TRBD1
CASRSGGAEAFF
TGTGCCAGCAGATCAGGGGGCGCTGAAGCTTTCTTT
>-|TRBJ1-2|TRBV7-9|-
CASSLESNYGYTF
TGTGCCAGCAGCTTAGAGAGTAACTATGGCTACACCTTC
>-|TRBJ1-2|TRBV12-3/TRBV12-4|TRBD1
CASSLDRVGGYTF
TGTGCCAGCAGTCTAGACAGGGTCGGTGGCTACACCTTC
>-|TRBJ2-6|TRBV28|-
CASSSTISGANVLTF
TGTGCCAGCAGCTCTACTATATCTGGGGCCAACGTCCTGACTTTC
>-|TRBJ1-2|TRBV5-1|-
CASSLAPGHGQDYTF
TGCGCCAGCAGCTTGGCCCCGGGACACGGCCAGGACTACACCTTC
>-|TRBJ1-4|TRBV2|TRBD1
CASSLDRAATNEKLFF
TGTGCCAGCAGCCTTGACAGGGCAGCAACTAATGAAAAACTGTTTTTT